This T cell receptor beta chain derives from a study of T cells in tuberculosis. Study context: The T cells targeted glucose monomycolate, a mycobacterial lipid, via CD1B.

Thawed, overnight-rested PBMC were stained with GMM-loaded CD1B tetramer, viability dye and anti-CD3, then sorted. CD1B tetramers were loaded with Rhodococcus equi-derived C32 glucose monomycolate. PBMC for tetramer sorting were first depleted of CD14-expressing monocytes. Each donor contributed approximately 93,000 sorted tetramer-negative cells. No alpha-beta pairing information exists for these sequences. TCRdb's table, derived via immunoSEQ multiplex PCR, lists solely in-frame clones and lacks some. Of 55,000 to 60,000 clones in the sample, 88% are singletons; the top ten hold around a fifth. The source material was CD1b-GMM tetramer-negative cells sorted from PBMCs. The receptor was isolated from an adult woman with latent tuberculosis.

The CDR3 loop is CASRRQGRGQPQHF. DNA of the CDR3: TGTGCCAGCAGGAGACAGGGCCGCGGTCAGCCCCAGCATTTT. The rearrangement joins TRBV27 to TRBJ1-5; TRBD1 matches 7 bases. From germline, CDR1 is MNHEY and CDR2 SMNVEV (reference sequence). The CDR3 spans 14 residues. V lost 6 bases to trimming and J lost 6 bases; unmatched junction nucleotides: 8.